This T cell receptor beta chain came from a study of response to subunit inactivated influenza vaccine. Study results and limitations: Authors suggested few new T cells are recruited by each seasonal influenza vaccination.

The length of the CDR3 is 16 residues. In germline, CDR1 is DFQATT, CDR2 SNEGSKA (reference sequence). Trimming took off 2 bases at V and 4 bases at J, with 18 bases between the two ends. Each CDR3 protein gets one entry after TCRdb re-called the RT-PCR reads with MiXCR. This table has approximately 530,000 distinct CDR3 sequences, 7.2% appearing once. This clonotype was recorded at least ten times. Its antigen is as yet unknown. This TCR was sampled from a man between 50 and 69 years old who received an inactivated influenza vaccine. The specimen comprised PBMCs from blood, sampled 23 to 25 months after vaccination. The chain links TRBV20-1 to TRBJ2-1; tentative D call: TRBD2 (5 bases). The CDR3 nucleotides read TGCAGTGCTAGATCCCCCGGCGGGCTCGGGTACAATGAGCAGTTCTTC. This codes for CSARSPGGLGYNEQFF.